Presented here are 18 T cell receptor beta chains from one specimen sequenced in a study of T-cell reconstitution after alpha-beta-depleted transplantation in children. The TCRbeta library was prepared with unique molecular identifiers. Each CDR3 protein gets one entry after TCRdb re-called the PCR reads with MiXCR. The data contain fewer than 700,000 distinct CDR3 sequences, over 10% of them seen just once; the ten biggest clones take up approximately 2.1%. Sequencing used PBMCs, mostly from graft donor cells, obtained 360 days after TCRalphabeta/CD19-depleted stem cell transplant. The receptor set was obtained from a male patient between 10 and 17 years old who had a stem cell transplant for acute myeloid leukemia, so the T cells may come from the graft donor.

This clonotype was recorded at least ten times. The rearrangement links TRBV5-1 to TRBJ2-7; possibly TRBD1 for D (5 bases). Trimming removed 1 base at V and 2 bases at J, with 7 bases between. The germline V gene encodes CDR1 SGHRS and CDR2 YFSETQ. The CDR3 spans 13 residues. CDR3 loop: CASSLKGTYEQYF. The CDR3 coding sequence is TGCGCCAGCAGCTTGAAGGGGACCTACGAGCAGTACTTC.

This clonotype was seen ten or more times. The chain is built from TRBV12-3 or TRBV12-4 and TRBJ2-1, with 9 bases that match TRBD2. This CDR3 is 16 amino acids long. With 7 bases clipped from V and 6 bases from J, the junction kept 13 bases outside the gene matches. For the CDR3, the DNA is TGTGCCAGCACTCTATCTAGCGGGATAATCCCCAATGAGCAGTTCTTC. Amino acids: CASTLSSGIIPNEQFF.

The V and J genes are TRBV6-5 and TRBJ2-1; TRBD2 matches 7 bases. CDR3 length equals 15 residues. V shed 4 bases and J 0 bases; nucleotides not matched to a gene: 3. Germline values: CDR1 MNHEY, CDR2 SVGAGI. CDR3: CASSWGGVSYNEQFF. The CDR3 DNA reads TGTGCCAGCAGTTGGGGAGGGGTCTCCTACAATGAGCAGTTCTTC.

This clonotype was observed a few times. This chain joins TRBV6-2 or TRBV6-3 and TRBJ2-5; 9 bases line up with TRBD1. Germline trimming cut 2 bases from V and 5 bases from J; bases unmatched to any gene: 12. Germline CDR1 reads MNHEY; CDR2 reads SVGEGT. The CDR3 extends over 17 amino acids. In DNA form, the CDR3 reads TGTGCCAGCAGTTACCCGGGACAGGGTAAGAAGTCGGAGACCCAGTACTTC. Its translation: CASSYPGQGKKSETQYF.

The chain has TRBV7-9 and TRBJ1-6; 12 bases line up with TRBD1. The CDR3 contains 17 residues. The germline gives CDR1 SEHNR, CDR2 FQNEAQ (reference sequence). The J segment lost 10 bases and the V segment lost 5 bases, leaving 12 bases of the junction unmatched. The CDR3 protein is CASSPPDVGTGGSPLHF. The CDR3 DNA is TGTGCCAGCAGCCCGCCGGATGTGGGGACAGGGGGCTCACCCCTCCACTTT.

The chain carries TRBV29-1 and TRBJ1-2; D is unresolved. This CDR3 has 12 residues. Germline lookup yields CDR1 SQVTM and CDR2 ANQGSEA. V dropped 5 bases and J dropped 6 bases, with 13 bases sitting between them. CDR3 in amino acids: CSVYGWIHGYTF. In nucleotides, the CDR3 is TGCAGCGTTTATGGTTGGATACATGGCTACACCTTC.

In its sample, this clonotype was seen a few times. The chain links TRBV5-5 to TRBJ2-7, with a weak D call TRBD2 (6 bases). Germline values: CDR1 SGHKS, CDR2 YYEKEE (reference sequence). Trimming took 0 bases from V and 6 from J, leaving 7 bases between them. The CDR3 contains 12 residues. DNA of the CDR3: TGTGCCAGCAGCTTGGGACTAGTCGAGCAGTACTTC. As protein: CASSLGLVEQYF.

The chain links TRBV12-3 or TRBV12-4 to TRBJ2-5, with D tentatively TRBD2 (6 bases). Trimming stripped 3 bases from V and 5 bases from J, with 19 bases between. This CDR3 spans 16 amino acids. CDR3 residues: CASSFKIRQGGETQYF. The CDR3 nucleotides read TGTGCCAGCAGTTTTAAAATCCGGCAGGGAGGTGAGACCCAGTACTTC.

The table lists this clonotype with a few counts. This rearrangement joins TRBV20-1 to TRBJ2-1; TRBD2 matches 9 bases. The V segment lost 5 bases and the J segment 8 bases; nucleotides outside the gene matches: 10. The germline CDR1 and CDR2 sequences are DFQATT and SNEGSKA (reference sequence). The CDR3 has 14 amino acids. DNA for the CDR3: TGCAGTGCTTTGAGGACTAGCGATATCGATGAGCAGTTCTTC. It codes for CSALRTSDIDEQFF.

This clonotype appeared many times. The rearrangement uses TRBV7-3 and TRBJ2-1; TRBD2 matches 9 bases. CDR1 is SGHTA, CDR2 FQGTGA, per germline. With V trimmed by 0 bases and J by 16 bases, 22 bases remained unmatched. The CDR3 is 18 amino acids. The CDR3 nucleotides read TGTGCCAGCAGCTTAACTGGCCTTATAGGGGCGGGAGGGGCTCCATGTTTCTTC. Protein sequence: CASSLTGLIGAGGAPCFF.

In this sample, this clonotype turned up a few times. The chain couples TRBV11-2 to TRBJ2-1, with D uncertain. V was clipped by 0 bases and J by 8 bases, with 26 bases between them. Per the germline V gene, CDR1 is SGHAT and CDR2 is FQNNGV. The CDR3 length is 19 residues. The CDR3 bases are TGTGCCAGCAGCTTAGATTTTTCGGGCTGGAGTGACGTTTTTGATGAGCAGTTCTTC. Translation: CASSLDFSGWSDVFDEQFF.

This clonotype occurred a few times. The gene calls are TRBV28 and TRBJ2-7; TRBD2 aligns across 10 bases. The CDR3 has 15 residues. Per the germline V gene, CDR1 is MDHEN and CDR2 is SYDVKM. V gave up 4 bases and J gave up 0 bases; unmatched junction bases: 3. CDR3: CASSSSGRASYEQYF. The CDR3 DNA sequence: TGTGCCAGCAGTTCAAGCGGGAGGGCCTCCTACGAGCAGTACTTC.

This clonotype was detected a few times. CDR3 residues: CASSLGRDGSYEQYF. CDR3 DNA: TGCGCCAGCAGCTTGGGGCGGGACGGTTCCTACGAGCAGTACTTC. This sequence joins TRBV5-1 and TRBJ2-7, with D tentatively TRBD2 (6 bases). Germline-derived CDR1 and CDR2 are SGHRS and YFSETQ. Trimming stripped 0 bases from V and 1 base from J, with 11 bases between. The CDR3 runs 15 residues.

This clonotype showed up just a few times. V gene TRBV24-1 combines with J gene TRBJ1-5; D is possibly TRBD1 (5 bases). The germline CDR1 and CDR2 sequences are KGHDR and SFDVKD. The CDR3 totals 17 residues. Trimming shortened V by 3 bases and J by 6 bases, and 20 bases separated the two germline ends. DNA for the CDR3: TGTGCCACCAGTGATGCTCGCTCAGGGAGGGTGTTTCAGCCCCAGCATTTT. Its translation: CATSDARSGRVFQPQHF.

This clonotype showed up many times. The V gene is TRBV2, the J gene TRBJ2-2; unclear D gene. V was clipped by 0 bases and J by 4 bases, with 12 bases between them. Germline V gene data show CDR1 as SNHLY and CDR2 as FYNNEI. This CDR3 has 16 amino acids. CDR3 bases: TGTGCCAGCAGTGAAGCGCTTCAAAGGTCCACCGGGGAGCTGTTTTTT. Protein sequence: CASSEALQRSTGELFF.

This chain links TRBV29-1 with TRBJ2-7, with D possibly TRBD2 on 6 matching bases. There are 14 residues in the CDR3. Germline V gives CDR1 SQVTM, CDR2 ANQGSEA. With 4 bases removed from V and 2 bases from J, the gap between germline ends came to 15 bases. CDR3 coding DNA: TGCAGCGTTGTGGAGGGGAACCTTCCCTACGAGCAGTACTTC. This translates into CSVVEGNLPYEQYF.

A few counts support this clonotype. The chain carries TRBV5-1 and TRBJ2-3; possible D gene TRBD1, 5 bases. The CDR3 is 16 residues long. V lost 7 bases to trimming and J lost 4 bases, with 22 bases between them. Looked up from germline, CDR1 is SGHRS and CDR2 is YFSETQ. The CDR3 protein is CASHTSGQGVADTQYF. In DNA, the CDR3 is TGCGCCAGCCACACGAGTGGTCAGGGCGTGGCAGATACGCAGTATTTT.

This clonotype was detected only a few times. V is TRBV29-1 and J is TRBJ2-7; a possible D gene is TRBD1 (5 bases). In germline, CDR1 is SQVTM, CDR2 ANQGSEA. The CDR3 length is 12 residues. Trimming took off 5 bases at V and 5 bases at J, with 13 bases between the two ends. The CDR3 loop reads CSVRQGAHEQYF. Written as DNA, the CDR3 is TGCAGCGTTAGGCAGGGCGCGCACGAGCAGTACTTC.